This T cell receptor beta chain appears in the sequencing data of a study of T cell repertoires in cytomegalovirus infection. Whole-study context: Public TCR beta signatures provided an indication of both CMV infection and a matching HLA type. The study's findings and limits: The study found HLA-C-restricted CMV-specific TCR beta clonotypes dominating the ex vivo response. Totalled public TCR beta family frequency picked out people who carried CMV plus the relevant HLA.

CDR1 SGHVS and CDR2 FQNEAQ come from the germline V gene. There are 15 residues in the CDR3. The V end lost 5 bases, the J end lost 0 bases, and 11 bases lay between the germline ends. TCRdb reprocessed the reads via MiXCR and lists one record per CDR3 protein. The table includes approximately 400,000 distinct CDR3 sequences, approximately 32% detected once. This clonotype has ten or more counts. Its target is not known. This chain connects TRBV7-8 to TRBJ1-3; D is perhaps TRBD1 (5 bases). Specimen: PBMCs. The source of this sequence is a human donor in good health (CMV status not recorded). Some clones in this sample may be carry-over from other donors' samples. The CDR3 region has the DNA TGTGCCAGCAGCCCCCAGGGTAGCTCTGGAAACACCATATATTTT. It encodes CASSPQGSSGNTIYF.